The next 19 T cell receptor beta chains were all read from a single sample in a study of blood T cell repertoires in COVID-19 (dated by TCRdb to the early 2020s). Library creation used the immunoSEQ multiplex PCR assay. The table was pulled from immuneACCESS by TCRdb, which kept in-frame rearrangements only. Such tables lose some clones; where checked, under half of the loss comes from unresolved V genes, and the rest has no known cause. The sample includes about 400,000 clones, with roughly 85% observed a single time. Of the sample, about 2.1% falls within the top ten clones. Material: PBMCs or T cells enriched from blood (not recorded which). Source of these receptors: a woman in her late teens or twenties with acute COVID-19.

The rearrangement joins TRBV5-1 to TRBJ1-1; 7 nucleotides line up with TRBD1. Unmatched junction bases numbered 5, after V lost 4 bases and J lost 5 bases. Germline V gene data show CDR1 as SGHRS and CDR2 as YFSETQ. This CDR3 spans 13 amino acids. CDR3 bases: TGCGCCAGCAGCCGAACAGGGGTGACTGAAGCTTTCTTT. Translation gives CASSRTGVTEAFF.

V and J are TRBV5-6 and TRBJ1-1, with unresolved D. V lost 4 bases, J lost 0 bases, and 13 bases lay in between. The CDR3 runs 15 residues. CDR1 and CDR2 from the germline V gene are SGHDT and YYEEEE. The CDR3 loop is CASSPLQLMNTEAFF. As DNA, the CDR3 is TGTGCCAGCAGCCCCCTGCAGTTGATGAACACTGAAGCTTTCTTT.

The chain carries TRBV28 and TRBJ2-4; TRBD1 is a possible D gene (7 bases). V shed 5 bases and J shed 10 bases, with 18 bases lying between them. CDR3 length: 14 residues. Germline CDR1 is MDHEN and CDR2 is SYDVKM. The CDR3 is CASSPPGGGWIQYF. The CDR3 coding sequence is TGTGCCAGCAGTCCCCCCGGAGGGGGCTGGATTCAGTACTTC.

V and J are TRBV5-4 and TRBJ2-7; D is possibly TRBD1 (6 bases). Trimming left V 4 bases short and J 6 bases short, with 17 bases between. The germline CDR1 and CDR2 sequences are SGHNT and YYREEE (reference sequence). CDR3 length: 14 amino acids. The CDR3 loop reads CASSPQAGVAEQYF. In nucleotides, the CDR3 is TGTGCCAGCAGCCCCCAGGCAGGGGTGGCCGAGCAGTACTTC.

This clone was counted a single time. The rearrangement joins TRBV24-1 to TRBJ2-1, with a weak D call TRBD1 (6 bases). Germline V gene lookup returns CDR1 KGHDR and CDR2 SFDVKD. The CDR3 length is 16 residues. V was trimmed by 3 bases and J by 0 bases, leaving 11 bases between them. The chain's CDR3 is CATSDTDRNSYNEQFF. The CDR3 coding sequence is TGTGCCACCAGTGATACTGACAGGAACTCCTACAATGAGCAGTTCTTC.

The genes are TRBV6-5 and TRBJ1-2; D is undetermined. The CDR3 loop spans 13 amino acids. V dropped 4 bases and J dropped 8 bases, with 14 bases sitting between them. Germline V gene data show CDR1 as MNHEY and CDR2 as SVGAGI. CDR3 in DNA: TGTGCCAGCAGTTTTCAGGCAGAAAGGGGCTACACCTTC. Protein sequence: CASSFQAERGYTF.

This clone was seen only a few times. The CDR3: CASSFAGNGIQPQHF. DNA for the CDR3: TGTGCCAGCAGCTTTGCCGGGAACGGGATTCAGCCCCAGCATTTT. The chain couples TRBV7-9 to TRBJ1-5; D unresolved. The CDR3 is 15 residues long. The V end lost 3 bases, the J end lost 6 bases, and 15 bases lay between the germline ends. Germline V gene data show CDR1 as SEHNR and CDR2 as FQNEAQ (reference sequence). The whole variable domain, filled in from reference TRBV7-9 and TRBJ1-5, reads DTGVSQNPRHKITKRGQNVTFRCDPISEHNRLYWYRQTLGQGPEFLTYFQNEAQLEKSRLLSDRFSAERPKGSFSTLEIQRTEQGDSAMYLCASSFAGNGIQPQHFGDGTRLSIL.

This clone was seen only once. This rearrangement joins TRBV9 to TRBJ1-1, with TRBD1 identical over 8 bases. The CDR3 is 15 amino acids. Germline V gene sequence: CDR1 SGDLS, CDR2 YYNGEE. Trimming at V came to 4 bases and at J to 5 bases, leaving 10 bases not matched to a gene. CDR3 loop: CASSLSDRVGTEAFF. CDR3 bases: TGTGCCAGCAGCCTATCGGACAGGGTGGGGACTGAAGCTTTCTTT.

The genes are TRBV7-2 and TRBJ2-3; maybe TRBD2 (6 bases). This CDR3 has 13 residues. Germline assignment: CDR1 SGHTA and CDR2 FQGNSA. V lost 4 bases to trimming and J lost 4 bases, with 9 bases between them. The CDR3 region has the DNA TGTGCCAGCAGCTCGGGACTTTCAGATACGCAGTATTTT. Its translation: CASSSGLSDTQYF.

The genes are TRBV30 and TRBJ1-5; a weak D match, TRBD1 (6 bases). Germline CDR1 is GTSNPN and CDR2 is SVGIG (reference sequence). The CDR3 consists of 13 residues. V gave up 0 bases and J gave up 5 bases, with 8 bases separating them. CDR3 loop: CAWSVAGDQPQHF. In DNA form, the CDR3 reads TGTGCCTGGAGTGTCGCAGGGGATCAGCCCCAGCATTTT.

The CDR3 sequence: CASSHQGSNSPNSPLHF. CDR3 sequence (DNA): TGCGCCAGCAGTCATCAGGGATCTAATTCTCCTAATTCACCCCTCCACTTT. The chain is built from TRBV23-1 and TRBJ1-6; D possibly corresponds to TRBD1 (5 bases). TRBV23-1 is assigned to the ORF class and has an uncertain function. The CDR3 contains 17 residues. V was pared by 3 bases and J by 6 bases, with 18 bases between.

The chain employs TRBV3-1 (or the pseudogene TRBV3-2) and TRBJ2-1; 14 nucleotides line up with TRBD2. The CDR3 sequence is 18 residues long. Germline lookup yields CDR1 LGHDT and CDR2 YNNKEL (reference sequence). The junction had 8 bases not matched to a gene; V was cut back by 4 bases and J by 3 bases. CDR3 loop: CASSPGLAGGFYYNEQFF. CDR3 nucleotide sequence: TGTGCCAGCAGCCCCGGACTAGCGGGAGGTTTTTACTACAATGAGCAGTTCTTC.

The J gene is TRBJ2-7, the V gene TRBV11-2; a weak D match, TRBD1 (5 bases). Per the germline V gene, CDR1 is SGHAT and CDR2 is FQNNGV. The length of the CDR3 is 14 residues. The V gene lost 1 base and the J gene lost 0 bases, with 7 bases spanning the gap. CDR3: CASSLADISYEQYF. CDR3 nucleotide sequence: TGTGCCAGCAGCTTAGCGGACATCTCCTACGAGCAGTACTTC.

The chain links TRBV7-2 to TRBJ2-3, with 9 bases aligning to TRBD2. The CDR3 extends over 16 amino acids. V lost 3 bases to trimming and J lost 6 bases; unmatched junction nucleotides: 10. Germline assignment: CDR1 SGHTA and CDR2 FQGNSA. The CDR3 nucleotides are TGTGCCAGCAGCTTTGGGAACATAGCGGGAGCTGATACGCAGTATTTT. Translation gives CASSFGNIAGADTQYF.

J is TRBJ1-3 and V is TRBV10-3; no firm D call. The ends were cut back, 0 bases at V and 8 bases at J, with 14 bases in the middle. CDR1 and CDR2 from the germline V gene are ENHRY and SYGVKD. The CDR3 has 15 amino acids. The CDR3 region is CAISESPSRGYTIYF. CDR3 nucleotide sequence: TGTGCCATCAGTGAGTCGCCATCTCGGGGATACACCATATATTTT.

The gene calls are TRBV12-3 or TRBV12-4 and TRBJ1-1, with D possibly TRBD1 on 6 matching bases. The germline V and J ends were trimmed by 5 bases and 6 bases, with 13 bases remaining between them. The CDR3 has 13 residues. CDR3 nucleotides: TGTGCCAGCAGTCGCCAAACAGGGTCTGAAGCTTTCTTT. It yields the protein CASSRQTGSEAFF.

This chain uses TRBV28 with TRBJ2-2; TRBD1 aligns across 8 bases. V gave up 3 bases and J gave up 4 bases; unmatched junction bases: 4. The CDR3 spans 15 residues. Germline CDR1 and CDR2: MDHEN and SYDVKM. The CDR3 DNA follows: TGTGCCAGCAGTTTGTGGACAGGGAGCACCGGGGAGCTGTTTTTT. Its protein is CASSLWTGSTGELFF.

CDR3 coding DNA: TGTGCCAGTAGTCTAAACCAAGAGACCCAGTACTTC. Encoded protein: CASSLNQETQYF. The J gene is TRBJ2-5, the V gene TRBV19; no firm D call. Trimming stripped 5 bases from V and 0 bases from J, with 4 bases between. CDR3 length: 12 residues. Germline CDR1 and CDR2: LNHDA and SQIVND (reference sequence).

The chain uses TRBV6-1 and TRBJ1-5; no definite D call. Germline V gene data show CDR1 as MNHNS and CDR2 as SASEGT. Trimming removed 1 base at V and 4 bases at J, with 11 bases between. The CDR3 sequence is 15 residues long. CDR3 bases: TGTGCCAGCAGTGAAGGCTCGATCGGGAATCAGCCCCAGCATTTT. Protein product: CASSEGSIGNQPQHF.